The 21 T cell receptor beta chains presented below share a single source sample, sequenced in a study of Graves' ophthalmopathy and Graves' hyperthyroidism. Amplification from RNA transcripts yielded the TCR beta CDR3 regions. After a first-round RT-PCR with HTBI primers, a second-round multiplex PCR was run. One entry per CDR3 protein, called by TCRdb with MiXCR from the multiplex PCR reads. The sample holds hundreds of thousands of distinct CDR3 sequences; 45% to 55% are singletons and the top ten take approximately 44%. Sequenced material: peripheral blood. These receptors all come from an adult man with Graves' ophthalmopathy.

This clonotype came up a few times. CDR3: CSVRTGDYSPLHF. As DNA, the CDR3 is TGCAGCGTACGGACAGGGGATTATTCACCCCTCCACTTT. This rearrangement joins TRBV29-1 to TRBJ1-6; 9 nucleotides align to TRBD1. Germline CDR1 is SQVTM and CDR2 is ANQGSEA. The ends lost 6 bases at V and 8 bases at J; junction bases unmatched: 5. CDR3 length: 13 residues.

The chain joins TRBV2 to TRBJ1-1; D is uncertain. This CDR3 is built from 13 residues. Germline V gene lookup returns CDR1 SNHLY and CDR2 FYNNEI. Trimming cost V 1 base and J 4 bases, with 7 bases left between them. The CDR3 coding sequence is TGTGCCAGCAGTGAAGACCGGGGCACTGAAGCTTTCTTT. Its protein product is CASSEDRGTEAFF.

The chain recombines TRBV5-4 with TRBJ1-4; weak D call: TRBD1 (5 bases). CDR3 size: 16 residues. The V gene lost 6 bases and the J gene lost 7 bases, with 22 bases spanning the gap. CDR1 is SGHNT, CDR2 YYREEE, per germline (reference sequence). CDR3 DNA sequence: TGTGCCAGCACCACCGGGGCAGGGTCGGGAAGTGAAAAACTGTTTTTT. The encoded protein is CASTTGAGSGSEKLFF. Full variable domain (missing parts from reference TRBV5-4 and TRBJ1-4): ETGVTQSPTHLIKTRGQQVTLRCSSQSGHNTVSWYQQALGQGPQFIFQYYREEENGRGNFPPRFSGLQFPNYSSELNVNALELDDSALYLCASTTGAGSGSEKLFFGSGTQLSVL.

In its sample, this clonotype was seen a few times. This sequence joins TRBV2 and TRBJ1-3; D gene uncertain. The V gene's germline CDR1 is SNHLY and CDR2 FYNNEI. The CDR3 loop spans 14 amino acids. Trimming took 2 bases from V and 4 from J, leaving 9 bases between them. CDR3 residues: CASSESGVGNTIYF. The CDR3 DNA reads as TGTGCCAGCAGTGAATCCGGGGTCGGAAACACCATATATTTT.

The CDR3 loop is CASSPQGSEGYTF. DNA for the CDR3: TGTGCCAGCTCACCACAGGGGTCGGAGGGCTACACCTTC. The chain is built from TRBV18 and TRBJ1-2, with D possibly being TRBD1 (5 bases). Germline lookup yields CDR1 KGHSH and CDR2 LQKENI. The V gene lost 1 base and the J gene lost 8 bases, with 11 bases spanning the gap. The CDR3 covers 13 residues.

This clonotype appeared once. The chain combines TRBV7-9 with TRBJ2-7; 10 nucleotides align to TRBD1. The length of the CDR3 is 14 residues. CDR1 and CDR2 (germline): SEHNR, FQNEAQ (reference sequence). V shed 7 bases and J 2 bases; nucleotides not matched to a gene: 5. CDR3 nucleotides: TGTGCCAGCACCTCCGGGACAGGGGCCTACGAGCAGTACTTC. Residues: CASTSGTGAYEQYF.

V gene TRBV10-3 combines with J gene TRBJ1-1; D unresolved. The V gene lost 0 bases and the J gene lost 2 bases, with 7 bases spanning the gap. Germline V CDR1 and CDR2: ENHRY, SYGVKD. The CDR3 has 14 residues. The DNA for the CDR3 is TGTGCCATCAGTGAGTCTCTCGGTAACACTGAAGCTTTCTTT. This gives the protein CAISESLGNTEAFF.

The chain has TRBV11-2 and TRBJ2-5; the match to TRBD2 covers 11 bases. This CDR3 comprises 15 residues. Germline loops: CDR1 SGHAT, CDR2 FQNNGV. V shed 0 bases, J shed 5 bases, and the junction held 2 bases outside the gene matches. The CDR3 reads CASSLEGTSGETQYF. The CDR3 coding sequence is TGTGCCAGCAGCTTAGAGGGGACTAGCGGCGAGACCCAGTACTTC. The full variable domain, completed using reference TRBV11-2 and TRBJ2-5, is EAGVAQSPRYKIIEKRQSVAFWCNPISGHATLYWYQQILGQGPKLLIQFQNNGVVDDSQLPKDRFSAERLKGVDSTLKIQPAKLEDSAVYLCASSLEGTSGETQYFGPGTRLLVL.

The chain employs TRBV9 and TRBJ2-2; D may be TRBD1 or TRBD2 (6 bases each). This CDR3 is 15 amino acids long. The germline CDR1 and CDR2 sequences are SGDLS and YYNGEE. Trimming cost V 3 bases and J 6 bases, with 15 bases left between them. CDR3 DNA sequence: TGTGCCAGCAGCGCGCCCCCAGGGGAGGCCGGGGAGCTGTTTTTT. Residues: CASSAPPGEAGELFF.

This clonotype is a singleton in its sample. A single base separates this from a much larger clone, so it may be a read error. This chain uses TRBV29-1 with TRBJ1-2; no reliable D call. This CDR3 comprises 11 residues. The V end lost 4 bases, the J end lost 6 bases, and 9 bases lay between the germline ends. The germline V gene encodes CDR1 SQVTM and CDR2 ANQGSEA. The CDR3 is CSVGEGNGYTF. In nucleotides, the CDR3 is TGCAGCGTTGGGGAAGGTAATGGCTACACCTTC.

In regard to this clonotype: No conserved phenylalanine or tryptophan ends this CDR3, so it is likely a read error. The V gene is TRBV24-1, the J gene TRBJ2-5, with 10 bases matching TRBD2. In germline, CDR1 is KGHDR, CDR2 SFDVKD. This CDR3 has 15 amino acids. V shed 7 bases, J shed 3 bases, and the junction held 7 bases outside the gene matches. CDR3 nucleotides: TGTGCCACCAGCAGCGGCGGGACTAGCGAAGAGACCCAGTACCTC. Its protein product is CATSSGGTSEETQYL.

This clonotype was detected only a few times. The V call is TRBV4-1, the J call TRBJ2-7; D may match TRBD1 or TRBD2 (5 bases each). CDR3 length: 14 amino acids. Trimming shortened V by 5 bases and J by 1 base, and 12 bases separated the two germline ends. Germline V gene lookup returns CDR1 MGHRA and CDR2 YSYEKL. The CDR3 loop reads CASSTGPMSYEQYF. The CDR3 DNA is TGCGCCAGCAGCACGGGGCCTATGTCCTACGAGCAGTACTTC.

The CDR3 protein is CATSDLSGAWEQYF. DNA for the CDR3: TGTGCCACCAGTGATTTGTCCGGAGCCTGGGAGCAGTACTTC. V usage is TRBV24-1 and J usage is TRBJ2-7; D is undetermined. The CDR3 extends over 14 amino acids. V lost 0 bases and J lost 7, with 12 bases in between. From germline, CDR1 is KGHDR and CDR2 SFDVKD.

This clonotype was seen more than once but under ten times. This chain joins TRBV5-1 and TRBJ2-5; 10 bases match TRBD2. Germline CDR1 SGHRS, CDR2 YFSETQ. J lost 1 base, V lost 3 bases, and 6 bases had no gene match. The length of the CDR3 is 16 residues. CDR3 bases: TGCGCCAGCAGCTCACCGACTAGCGGGCCCCAAGAGACCCAGTACTTC. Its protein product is CASSSPTSGPQETQYF.

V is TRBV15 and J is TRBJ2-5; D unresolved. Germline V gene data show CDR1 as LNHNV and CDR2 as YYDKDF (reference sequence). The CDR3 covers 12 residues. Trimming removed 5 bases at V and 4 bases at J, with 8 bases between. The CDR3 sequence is CATSRRRETQYF. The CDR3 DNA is TGTGCCACCAGCCGTAGGAGAGAGACCCAGTACTTC.

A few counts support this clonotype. The CDR3 region has the DNA TGTGCCAGCAGTGAGGACAGGGGATCGCCTGGAAACACCATATATTTT. Translation: CASSEDRGSPGNTIYF. The chain links TRBV2 to TRBJ1-3, with 9 bases fitting TRBD1. The germline CDR1 and CDR2 sequences are SNHLY and FYNNEI. J was trimmed by 2 bases and V by 3 bases; bases with no gene match: 5. The CDR3 totals 16 residues.

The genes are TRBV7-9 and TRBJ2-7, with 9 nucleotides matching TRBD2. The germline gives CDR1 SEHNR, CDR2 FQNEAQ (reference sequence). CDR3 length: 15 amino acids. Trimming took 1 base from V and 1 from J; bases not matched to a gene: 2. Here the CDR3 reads CASSLVSGGSYEQYF. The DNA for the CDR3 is TGTGCCAGCAGCTTAGTCAGCGGGGGGTCCTACGAGCAGTACTTC.

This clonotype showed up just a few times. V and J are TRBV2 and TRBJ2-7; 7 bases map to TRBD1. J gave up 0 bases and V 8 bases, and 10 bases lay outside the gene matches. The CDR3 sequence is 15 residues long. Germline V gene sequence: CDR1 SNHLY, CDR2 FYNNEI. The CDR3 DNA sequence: TGTGCCAGCGCACGACAGGGCATTTCCTCCTACGAGCAGTACTTC. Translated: CASARQGISSYEQYF.

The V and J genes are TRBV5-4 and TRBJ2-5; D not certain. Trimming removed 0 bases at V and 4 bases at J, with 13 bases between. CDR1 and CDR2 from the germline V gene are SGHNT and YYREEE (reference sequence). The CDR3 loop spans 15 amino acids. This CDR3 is CASSLAPGLGETQYF. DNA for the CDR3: TGTGCCAGCAGCTTGGCCCCTGGTCTCGGAGAGACCCAGTACTTC. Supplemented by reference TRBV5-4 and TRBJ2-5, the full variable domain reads ETGVTQSPTHLIKTRGQQVTLRCSSQSGHNTVSWYQQALGQGPQFIFQYYREEENGRGNFPPRFSGLQFPNYSSELNVNALELDDSALYLCASSLAPGLGETQYFGPGTRLLVL.

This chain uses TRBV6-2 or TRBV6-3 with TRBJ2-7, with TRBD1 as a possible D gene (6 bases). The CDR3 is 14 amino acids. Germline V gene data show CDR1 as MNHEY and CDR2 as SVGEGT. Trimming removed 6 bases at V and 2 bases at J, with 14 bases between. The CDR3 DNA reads TGTGCCAGCAGGGAAGGGGGTCCGACCTACGAGCAGTACTTC. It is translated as CASREGGPTYEQYF.

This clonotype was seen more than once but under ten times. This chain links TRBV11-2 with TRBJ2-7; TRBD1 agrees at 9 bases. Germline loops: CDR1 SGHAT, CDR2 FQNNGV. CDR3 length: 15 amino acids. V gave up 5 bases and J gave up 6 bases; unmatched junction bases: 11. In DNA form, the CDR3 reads TGTGCCAGCAGCGGACACAGGGGGCAAAGCCTCGAGCAGTACTTC. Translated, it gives CASSGHRGQSLEQYF.